Presented here are 24 T cell receptor beta chains from one specimen sequenced in a study of T-cell reconstitution after alpha-beta-depleted transplantation in children. The authors prepared the TCRbeta library with unique molecular identifiers. TCRdb reanalysed the PCR reads using MiXCR and keeps one entry per CDR3 protein. The sample includes 200,000 to 250,000 distinct CDR3 sequences, roughly 10% seen only once; the top ten take 28%. Material: PBMCs, obtained before TCRalphabeta/CD19-depleted stem cell transplant. Receptors originate from a child less than two years old with acute myeloid leukemia, due to receive a stem cell transplant.

This clonotype occurred a few times. The gene calls are TRBV5-1 and TRBJ2-1, with TRBD1 matching over 8 bases. After removal of 4 bases from V and 8 bases from J, the junction contained 14 bases not matched to a gene. The length of the CDR3 is 16 residues. CDR1 SGHRS and CDR2 YFSETQ come from the germline V gene. CDR3 in amino acids: CASSPTPDRVSDEQFF. CDR3 sequence (DNA): TGCGCCAGCAGCCCTACACCGGACAGGGTGTCAGATGAGCAGTTCTTC.

This clonotype was detected ten times or more. The CDR3 protein is CSVVGTSVYNEQFF. The CDR3 nucleotides are TGCAGCGTTGTGGGGACTAGCGTCTACAATGAGCAGTTCTTC. J is TRBJ2-1 and V is TRBV29-1, with TRBD2 matching over 10 bases. The V gene's germline CDR1 is SQVTM and CDR2 ANQGSEA. The CDR3 loop spans 14 amino acids. The V segment lost 4 bases and the J segment 3 bases; nucleotides outside the gene matches: 3.

There are many counts of this clonotype. The DNA of the CDR3 is TGTGCCAGCTCACCAGGTCTCAGCACAGATACGCAGTATTTT. Translated: CASSPGLSTDTQYF. The chain uses TRBV18 and TRBJ2-3, with D hard to call. The V gene's germline CDR1 is KGHSH and CDR2 LQKENI. This CDR3 region has 14 residues. V shed 2 bases and J shed 0 bases, with 6 bases lying between them.

This chain connects TRBV7-2 to TRBJ2-2; TRBD2 aligns across 8 bases. The ends lost 0 bases at V and 7 bases at J; junction bases unmatched: 1. CDR3 length: 14 amino acids. Germline CDR1 is SGHTA and CDR2 is FQGNSA. CDR3 amino acids: CASSLAREVGELFF. The CDR3 bases are TGTGCCAGCAGCTTAGCGCGGGAGGTCGGGGAGCTGTTTTTT. The variable domain in full, completed from reference TRBV7-2 and TRBJ2-2, reads GAGVSQSPSNKVTEKGKDVELRCDPISGHTALYWYRQSLGQGLEFLIYFQGNSAPDKSGLPSDRFSAERTGGSVSTLTIQRTQQEDSAVYLCASSLAREVGELFFGEGSRLTVL.

This clonotype was detected a few times. This sequence joins TRBV19 and TRBJ2-7, with 7 bases lining up with TRBD1. This CDR3 is built from 15 residues. Germline V gene sequence: CDR1 LNHDA, CDR2 SQIVND (reference sequence). With V trimmed by 5 bases and J by 0 bases, 7 bases remained unmatched. Here the CDR3 DNA reads TGTGCCAGTAGTTCGGACAGGCTGAGCTCCTACGAGCAGTACTTC. This translates into CASSSDRLSSYEQYF.

This clonotype was seen repeatedly, ten times or more. The CDR3 bases are TGTGCCAGCAGCTTGCAGCTGGGACAGGCACGGAACACTGAAGCTTTCTTT. This codes for CASSLQLGQARNTEAFF. The genes are TRBV5-6 and TRBJ1-1; 8 nucleotides line up with TRBD1. CDR3 length: 17 amino acids. V shed 1 base and J 1 base; nucleotides not matched to a gene: 9. Germline V gene sequence: CDR1 SGHDT, CDR2 YYEEEE.

The V gene is TRBV28, the J gene TRBJ2-7; 7 bases fit TRBD2. The J call may be in error: the DNA end matches TRBJ2-1 better. There are 16 residues in the CDR3. The germline V gene encodes CDR1 MDHEN and CDR2 SYDVKM. The chain's CDR3 is CASRLQGLVSWHEQFF. As DNA, the CDR3 is TGTGCCAGCAGACTTCAAGGACTAGTTAGTTGGCACGAGCAGTTCTTC.

This clonotype was detected many times. The chain is built from TRBV5-1 and TRBJ2-7, with D hard to call. CDR3 size: 14 residues. Trimming took off 5 bases at V and 1 base at J, with 13 bases between the two ends. Germline CDR1 SGHRS, CDR2 YFSETQ. The CDR3 bases are TGCGCCAGCAGGCCCGGGTTTCCTTCCTACGAGCAGTACTTC. Its translation: CASRPGFPSYEQYF.

This clonotype appeared a few times. The chain employs TRBV18 and TRBJ2-7; the match to TRBD1 covers 7 bases. The junction had 8 bases not matched to a gene; V was cut back by 3 bases and J by 3 bases. The CDR3 runs to 15 residues. Germline values: CDR1 KGHSH, CDR2 LQKENI. CDR3 loop: CASSPLTGRFYEQYF. The CDR3 coding sequence is TGTGCCAGCTCACCCCTGACAGGGCGATTCTACGAGCAGTACTTC.

This clonotype has a count of ten or more. The chain has TRBV12-3 or TRBV12-4 and TRBJ1-6, with 7 positions matching TRBD1. The CDR3 extends over 15 amino acids. The junction had 8 bases not matched to a gene; V was cut back by 5 bases and J by 7 bases. DNA for the CDR3: TGTGCCAGCAGTCGACGACAGGGAGGGAATTCACCCCTCCACTTT. Its translation: CASSRRQGGNSPLHF.

This clonotype was recorded a few times. V and J are TRBV18 and TRBJ1-5, with TRBD1 matching 9 bases. CDR3 size: 17 residues. Germline values: CDR1 KGHSH, CDR2 LQKENI. V lost 3 bases to trimming and J lost 6 bases; unmatched junction nucleotides: 12. CDR3 sequence (DNA): TGTGCCAGCTCACCCTACGGGACAGGGACGTTCATTCAGCCCCAGCATTTT. Translated, it gives CASSPYGTGTFIQPQHF. The complete variable domain, with remaining parts taken from reference TRBV18 and TRBJ1-5, reads NAGVMQNPRHLVRRRGQEARLRCSPMKGHSHVYWYRQLPEEGLKFMVYLQKENIIDESGMPKERFSAEFPKEGPSILRIQQVVRGDSAAYFCASSPYGTGTFIQPQHFGDGTRLSIL.

This clonotype was detected ten times or more. The gene calls are TRBV28 and TRBJ1-6; no firm D call. This CDR3 is 12 amino acids long. Trimming stripped 6 bases from V and 7 bases from J, with 7 bases between. From germline, CDR1 is MDHEN and CDR2 SYDVKM. CDR3 sequence reads: CASRERNSPLHF. The CDR3 coding sequence is TGTGCCAGCAGGGAACGCAATTCACCCCTCCACTTT.

Many counts were recorded for this clonotype. The V call is TRBV12-3 or TRBV12-4, the J call TRBJ1-5; the D is unclear. The CDR3 is made up of 13 amino acids. Trimming left V 3 bases short and J 6 bases short, with 9 bases between. The CDR3 coding sequence is TGTGCCAGCAGTTTGAGCGGGAGTCAGCCCCAGCATTTT. Its translation: CASSLSGSQPQHF.

The chain has TRBV28 and TRBJ2-7; D gene uncertain. Germline CDR1 and CDR2: MDHEN and SYDVKM. Trimming left V 5 bases short and J 5 bases short, with 10 bases between. CDR3 size: 12 residues. Here the CDR3 DNA reads TGTGCCAGCAGTACCGATAACGACGAGCAGTACTTC. It yields the protein CASSTDNDEQYF.

The rearrangement uses TRBV12-3 or TRBV12-4 and TRBJ1-5; D remains ambiguous. The CDR3 is 14 residues long. V lost 3 bases and J lost 1, with 7 bases in between. The DNA of the CDR3 is TGTGCCAGCAGTTTTCGATTCAGCAATCAGCCCCAGCATTTT. This codes for CASSFRFSNQPQHF.

This clonotype was counted many times. The chain carries TRBV9 and TRBJ2-3, with a weak D call TRBD2 (6 bases). This CDR3 contains 20 residues. Per germline, CDR1 SGDLS and CDR2 YYNGEE. V was cut by 0 bases and J by 5 bases, with 28 bases left in between. CDR3 in amino acids: CASSVGILGLNGGIGDTQYF. In DNA, the CDR3 is TGTGCCAGCAGCGTAGGGATTTTGGGGTTAAATGGCGGGATCGGAGATACGCAGTATTTT. The entire variable domain, with the rest obtained from reference TRBV9 and TRBJ2-3, is as follows: DSGVTQTPKHLITATGQRVTLRCSPRSGDLSVYWYQQSLDQGLQFLIQYYNGEERAKGNILERFSAQQFPDLHSELNLSSLELGDSALYFCASSVGILGLNGGIGDTQYFGPGTRLTVL.

This clonotype was observed many times. The rearrangement joins TRBV7-9 to TRBJ2-7; 7 bases are shared with TRBD2. Trimming removed 3 bases from V and 4 bases from J; junction bases left unmatched: 15. The CDR3 covers 17 residues. The germline V gene encodes CDR1 SEHNR and CDR2 FQNEAQ (reference sequence). The CDR3: CASSFIPPSGKGYEQYF. The CDR3 nucleotides are TGTGCCAGCAGCTTCATCCCTCCCAGCGGGAAGGGTTACGAGCAGTACTTC.

This clonotype was recorded at least ten times. This rearrangement joins TRBV19 to TRBJ2-3; 9 nucleotides line up with TRBD1. Germline V CDR1 and CDR2: LNHDA, SQIVND (reference sequence). CDR3 length: 15 residues. Trimming cost V 5 bases and J 2 bases; bases outside gene matches: 5. CDR3 sequence (DNA): TGTGCCAGTAGTCCGAACAGGGGGCCCACAGATACGCAGTATTTT. Translating gives CASSPNRGPTDTQYF. The full variable domain, its missing parts supplied by reference TRBV19 and TRBJ2-3, is DGGITQSPKYLFRKEGQNVTLSCEQNLNHDAMYWYRQDPGQGLRLIYYSQIVNDFQKGDIAEGYSVSREKKESFPLTVTSAQKNPTAFYLCASSPNRGPTDTQYFGPGTRLTVL.

At least ten counts were recorded for this clonotype. The V gene is TRBV3-1, the J gene TRBJ2-1; D is uncertain. V lost 1 base to trimming and J lost 5 bases, with 15 bases between them. The CDR3 length is 16 residues. CDR1 and CDR2 (germline): LGHDT, YNNKEL (reference sequence). In DNA form, the CDR3 reads TGTGCCAGCAGCCAAGCAGACCAGCGAAGGAACAATGAGCAGTTCTTC. This translates into CASSQADQRRNNEQFF.

This clonotype appeared once. It is likely a read error, because the conserved phenylalanine at the end of the CDR3 is missing. The chain links TRBV28 to TRBJ2-7; tentatively, D is TRBD1 (6 bases). V was shortened by 8 bases and J by 3 bases, with 20 bases between the two germline ends. CDR3 length: 15 residues. Germline lookup yields CDR1 MDHEN and CDR2 SYDVKM. The CDR3 loop reads CASSTVRGNHYEQYL. CDR3 sequence (DNA): TGTGCCAGCTCCACAGTTAGGGGGAACCACTACGAGCAGTACCTC.

This clonotype was observed many times. The V call is TRBV7-2, the J call TRBJ2-1; a weak D match, TRBD2 (5 bases). V lost 4 bases, J lost 2 bases, and 12 bases lay in between. CDR3 size: 15 residues. From germline, CDR1 is SGHTA and CDR2 FQGNSA. CDR3 DNA: TGTGCCAGCAGCTCAGGAGGTACTACCTACAATGAGCAGTTCTTC. Translating gives CASSSGGTTYNEQFF.

The rearrangement joins TRBV12-3 or TRBV12-4 to TRBJ2-7; D ambiguous. The CDR3 is made up of 13 amino acids. The V end was cut by 5 bases, the J end by 3 bases, with 11 bases between. The CDR3 DNA follows: TGTGCCAGCAGTCGGACGGAGCTCTACGAGCAGTACTTC. Protein product: CASSRTELYEQYF.

In its sample, this clonotype was seen many times. The chain joins TRBV30 to TRBJ1-2; D ambiguous. Germline V gene data show CDR1 as GTSNPN and CDR2 as SVGIG (reference sequence). V dropped 1 base and J dropped 5 bases, with 8 bases sitting between them. The CDR3 is 12 amino acids. The chain's CDR3 is CAWSGGGYGYTF. DNA of the CDR3: TGTGCCTGGAGTGGGGGAGGGTATGGCTACACCTTC.

Worth noting for this clonotype: A read error may explain this, as a much larger clone is one base away. This chain links TRBV10-3 with TRBJ2-1; 11 nucleotides align to TRBD2. Trimming at V came to 6 bases and at J to 5 bases, leaving 6 bases not matched to a gene. The CDR3 length is 15 residues. Looked up from germline, CDR1 is ENHRY and CDR2 is SYGVKD. The CDR3 DNA reads TGTGCCATCAGGCCGGCACTAGCGGGAGACAATGAGCAGTTCTTC. Its translation: CAIRPALAGDNEQFF.